The 8 T cell receptor beta chains presented below share a single source sample, sequenced in a study of blood T cell repertoires in COVID-19 (TCRdb year 2020). Libraries were constructed by the immunoSEQ multiplex PCR assay. TCRdb re-hosts the immuneACCESS table, in-frame sequences only. Its copies lack some clones; in the studies checked, an unresolved V gene accounts for under half of them, and the cause for the rest is not known. A total of some 150,000 clones appear in this sample, about 85% of them only once. Jointly, the top ten make up approximately 2.4% of the sample. Material: peripheral blood. The receptors shown here come from a woman aged 70-85 years with acute or convalescent COVID-19.

This clone was detected ten times or more. The chain combines TRBV6-4 with TRBJ1-2; TRBD1 agrees at 8 bases. The CDR3 covers 16 residues. The germline CDR1 and CDR2 sequences are MRHNA and SNTAGT. The trim removed 0 bases at V and 2 bases at J, leaving 5 bases unmatched. CDR3 sequence (DNA): TGTGCCAGCAGTGACTCGAACAGGGGGGAGAACTATGGCTACACCTTC. It is translated as CASSDSNRGENYGYTF.

The rearrangement uses TRBV2 and TRBJ1-1; 11 nucleotides align to TRBD1. This CDR3 has 14 amino acids. V lost 3 bases to trimming and J lost 9 bases; unmatched junction nucleotides: 6. Germline CDR1 SNHLY, CDR2 FYNNEI. CDR3 coding DNA: TGTGCCAGCAGTGAGGACAGGGGGCTTGTGAAAGCTTTCTTT. This codes for CASSEDRGLVKAFF.

This clone has a single count. V gene TRBV12-3 or TRBV12-4 combines with J gene TRBJ1-5; D gene unclear. The CDR3 has 13 residues. Trimming removed 3 bases at V and 4 bases at J, with 7 bases between. CDR3 coding DNA: TGTGCCAGCAGTTTTCCCGGGAATCAGCCCCAGCATTTT. Protein: CASSFPGNQPQHF.

The chain combines TRBV4-1 with TRBJ1-1; D perhaps matches TRBD1 (5 bases). CDR3 length: 14 amino acids. The V and J ends lost 4 bases and 7 bases respectively, with 16 bases between them. Looked up from germline, CDR1 is MGHRA and CDR2 is YSYEKL. The chain's CDR3 is CASSPTGGRIEAFF. As DNA, the CDR3 is TGCGCCAGCAGCCCCACGGGGGGGAGAATTGAAGCTTTCTTT.

The J gene is TRBJ1-2, the V gene TRBV5-6; unclear D gene. The CDR3 sequence is 13 residues long. Germline CDR1 is SGHDT and CDR2 is YYEEEE. Trimming removed 1 base from V and 7 bases from J, with 11 bases in between. CDR3 amino acids: CASSLREVGGYTF. As DNA, the CDR3 is TGTGCCAGCAGCTTGAGGGAGGTCGGTGGCTACACCTTC. Together with reference TRBV5-6 and TRBJ1-2, the CDR3 gives the full variable domain: DAGVTQSPTHLIKTRGQQVTLRCSPKSGHDTVSWYQQALGQGPQFIFQYYEEEERQRGNFPDRFSGHQFPNYSSELNVNALLLGDSALYLCASSLREVGGYTFGSGTRLTVV.

J is TRBJ2-5 and V is TRBV4-1; TRBD2 agrees at 11 bases. The length of the CDR3 is 16 residues. Trimming took 5 bases from V and 4 from J; bases not matched to a gene: 9. Per germline, CDR1 MGHRA and CDR2 YSYEKL. The CDR3 nucleotides read TGCGCCAGCAGCTTTATACTAGCGGGGGATTCAGAGACCCAGTACTTC. As protein: CASSFILAGDSETQYF.

The rearrangement links TRBV4-2 to TRBJ2-7; possible D gene TRBD1, 7 bases. The ends were cut back, 3 bases at V and 3 bases at J, with 18 bases in the middle. Germline loops: CDR1 LGHNA, CDR2 YNFKEQ. The CDR3 length is 16 residues. The DNA of the CDR3 is TGTGCCAGCAGCCAGAGGGGAGGACAGGAGGGCTACGAGCAGTACTTC. It is translated as CASSQRGGQEGYEQYF.

This clone has a handful of counts. This chain uses TRBV10-3 with TRBJ1-2; 7 bases are a match to TRBD1. The CDR3 contains 15 residues. Trimming at V came to 6 bases and at J to 8 bases, leaving 15 bases not matched to a gene. Germline V gene data show CDR1 as ENHRY and CDR2 as SYGVKD. The DNA for the CDR3 is TGTGCCATCAGCGACCAGGAGGGCCAGGGGGGAGGCTACACCTTC. This gives the protein CAISDQEGQGGGYTF.